Listed below are T cell receptor beta chains from one sample, sequenced in a study of blood T cell repertoires in COVID-19. Libraries were prepared by immunoSEQ multiplex PCR; TCRdb keeps only in-frame clonotypes and omits some of them. The table shows roughly 270,000 clones, with 65% to 90% occurring only once. Sequences were obtained from peripheral blood. The receptors here all came from a man in his fifties or sixties with active or convalescent COVID-19. The CDR3 runs from the conserved cysteine through the conserved F or W.

>TRBJ2-7|15|TRBV27
CASSQGSGGPYEQYF
>TRBJ2-4|15|TRBV18
CASSPSLTAKNIQYF
>TRBJ1-6|17|TRBV7-9
CASSLGTGGAYNSPLHF
>TRBJ2-1|16|TRBV7-2
CASSPLPGLAGGVQFF
>TRBJ1-5|16|TRBV28
CASSRALGQKDQPQHF
>TRBJ2-7|14|TRBV4-2
CASSQGGEGRVQYF
>TRBJ1-5|15|TRBV19
CASSIAGESNQPQHF
>TRBJ2-3|14|TRBV9
CASSGLSRTDTQYF
>TRBJ1-6|14|TRBV5-1
CASRQIANNSPLHF
>TRBJ2-5|15|TRBV5-1
CASSRAGGAQETQYF
>TRBJ2-7|14|TRBV3-1/TRBV3-2
CASSEQGESYEQYF
>TRBJ1-2|13|TRBV12-3/TRBV12-4
CASSFEGAGGYTF
>TRBJ1-2|16|TRBV2
CATSDPRGGGFYGYTF
>TRBJ2-7|13|TRBV28
CASRIGAAYEQYF
>TRBJ2-1|15|TRBV7-9
CASSLATPGYNEQFF
>TRBJ1-4|14|TRBV5-1
CASSFTSANEKLFF
>TRBJ1-1|14|TRBV2
CASSEAGGGTEAFF
>TRBJ2-1|14|TRBV5-1
CASSSREGGNEQFF
>TRBJ2-5|13|TRBV19
CASAASGRETQYF
>TRBJ2-7|12|TRBV7-9
CASSLSRIEQYF
>TRBJ2-1|12|TRBV3-1/TRBV3-2
CASLSGSGEQFF
>TRBJ1-5|15|TRBV6-1
CASSEAPVYNQPQHF
>TRBJ1-4|15|TRBV19
CASSGRTAQNEKLFF
>TRBJ2-7|14|TRBV27
CASSFTGARLEQYF
>TRBJ1-4|14|TRBV4-1
CASSGGLSNEKLFF
>TRBJ2-1|14|TRBV7-3
CASSKDRGQNEQFF
>TRBJ2-3|14|TRBV6-2/TRBV6-3
CASSRDGGGDTQYF
>TRBJ1-4|15|TRBV3-1/TRBV3-2
CASSVGTGLTEKLFF
>TRBJ1-1|15|TRBV9
CASSEGRGMNTEAFF
>TRBJ2-5|15|TRBV28
CASSSPSGSQETQYF
>TRBJ2-1|16|TRBV3-1/TRBV3-2
CASSHRLARAYNEQFF
>TRBJ1-2|14|TRBV20-1
CSASRRGFGVGYTF
>TRBJ2-1|19|TRBV9
CASSVAPTGTSGGGREQFF
>TRBJ1-2|16|TRBV27
CASSFQGTLKNYGYTF
>TRBJ2-4|22|TRBV30
CAWSSRAGGDGRHNLAKNIQYF
>TRBJ2-1|16|TRBV4-2
CASSPLGEILRNEQFF
>TRBJ2-7|14|TRBV12-5
CASGFTGGGSEQYF
>TRBJ1-2|17|TRBV19
CASSIRTARGSNYGYTF
>TRBJ1-6|14|TRBV19
CASKNGGANSPLHF
>TRBJ1-5|13|TRBV2
CASTASGVQPQHF
>TRBJ2-3|16|TRBV3-1/TRBV3-2
CASSTRGQGSTDTQYF
>TRBJ1-1|15|TRBV18
CASSPPPGGYTEAFF
>TRBJ1-2|13|TRBV12-3/TRBV12-4
CASSFFPGEGYTF
>TRBJ1-1|15|TRBV7-9
CASSLLRGWDTEAFF
>TRBJ2-3|17|TRBV3-1/TRBV3-2
CASSQDLRTSGADTQYF
>TRBJ1-1|14|TRBV28
CASTAGGGVTEAFF
>TRBJ1-1|13|TRBV10-3
CAISEGATGVAFF
>TRBJ2-3|14|TRBV12-5
CASGVAGVTDTQYF
>TRBJ1-2|15|TRBV7-2
CASSSGQGRYDGYTF